This T cell receptor (beta chain) emerged from a study of T cell responses to AZD1222 COVID-19 vaccine. Study-wide findings and caveats: At baseline, seropositivity was found in only six or seven AZD1222 recipients. With two AZD1222 doses given, Spike-specific TCR breadth and depth both rose. Donors were mostly white British, more females; clonal diversity possibly underestimated. Vaccine-associated CD4 TCRs ranged over spike, dominating at 160-218 and 743-854.

The V end was cut by 11 bases, the J end by 0 bases, with 10 bases between. Looked up from germline, CDR1 is SNHLY and CDR2 is FYNNEI. The CDR3 sequence is 13 residues long. About this clone: Its antigen remains unidentified.

Only in-frame clones appear in the TCRdb table, and some are missing; sequencing was by immunoSEQ multiplex PCR. The data hold 120,000 or so clones, with approximately 88% observed a single time. The chain employs TRBV2 and TRBJ1-4, with D hard to call. The sequences come from peripheral blood, collected on day 0 of AZD1222 vaccination. The sequence was obtained from an adult in good health. The CDR3 here is CAGRTPTNEKLFF. CDR3 in DNA: TGTGCCGGCCGGACCCCAACTAATGAAAAACTGTTTTTT. Using reference TRBV2 and TRBJ1-4 for the parts outside the CDR3, the full variable domain is EPEVTQTPSHQVTQMGQEVILRCVPISNHLYFYWYRQILGQKVEFLVSFYNNEISEKSEIFDDQFSVERPDGSNFTLKIRSTKLEDSAMYFCAGRTPTNEKLFFGSGTQLSVL.